A selection of T cell receptor beta chains follows, all from one sample in a study of T cell responses to AZD1222 COVID-19 vaccine. The assay was immunoSEQ multiplex PCR, and TCRdb's table has in-frame clones only and misses some. The table lists about 100,000 clones, about 88% of them singletons. The source was peripheral blood, collected on day 0 of AZD1222 vaccination. Every receptor here comes from an adult in good health. CDR3s include the opening cysteine and the closing phenylalanine or tryptophan. Fields, in order: CDR3 protein, CDR3 length, V gene.

CATRAWFHGAYEQYF,15,TRBV5-8
CASSLVGTAYEQYF,14,TRBV28
CASSSGLAGDTQYF,14,TRBV13
CASSLAEREDTGELFF,16,TRBV5-1
CASSLEPSSYNSPLHF,16,TRBV11-2
CASSSLLTGNTIYF,14,TRBV28
CASSVEEGMVDEQFF,15,TRBV9
CASSLGQLGNEQFF,14,TRBV5-4
CASSQATSGRETQYF,15,TRBV4-3
CASSLRTSGRYNEQYF,16,TRBV7-2
CASSLRSGPGEQYF,14,TRBV13
CASRGVVRYEQYF,13,TRBV2
CASTREVGSGANVLTF,16,TRBV19
CASRPISRGSYEQYF,15,TRBV4-1
CSVRSIWYNEQFF,13,TRBV29-1
CASSITGTPSGELFF,15,TRBV7-3
CASSDLAGITLDEQFF,16,TRBV7-9
CASSPGQEAYEQYF,14,TRBV7-6
CATSYLRDRGGTDTQYF,17,TRBV24-1
CAIGAGGELFF,11,TRBV27
CASSLGGTTDNTGELFF,17,TRBV5-1
CAISLTGATSGNTIYF,16,TRBV10-3
CASSFGGGYTQYF,13,TRBV7-2
CASTGGKQGTLSGNTIYF,18,TRBV28
CASSLDPTSGREQDTQYF,18,TRBV7-9
CASKRGGNEQFF,12,TRBV3-1/TRBV3-2
CASGREEGQPQHF,13,TRBV6-4
CASRQSGRPTYEQYF,15,TRBV7-9
CASSFGGQPQHF,12,TRBV27
CASSDFGSSYNSPLHF,16,TRBV2
CASSTGENGNTIYF,14,TRBV5-4
CASSTTGAGNTIYF,14,TRBV7-3
CASSERERSTDTQYF,15,TRBV6-1
CASSSLGPPAGTEAFF,16,TRBV11-2
CASSLARTGGYTF,13,TRBV12-3/TRBV12-4
CASRNGTVNTEAFF,14,TRBV6-6
CAISEVGDQETQYF,14,TRBV10-3
CASNEGQGNQPQHF,14,TRBV19
CASSSAAQGTGELFF,15,TRBV28
CAWSVLGVGETQYF,14,TRBV30
CATSRDDYGYTF,12,TRBV15
CASSLTGGPSEAFF,14,TRBV14
CASSLGAGSSYNEQFF,16,TRBV5-1
CSGRRGVGEKLFF,13,TRBV29-1
CASSPRTDSGANVLTF,16,TRBV18
CASSHQGNTEAFF,13,TRBV3-1/TRBV3-2
CAWSVRGGYGYTF,13,TRBV30
CASSSPGRPEKLFF,14,TRBV7-9
CASSIGDRDEKLFF,14,TRBV19
CASSIGGRSAKNIQYF,16,TRBV19
CASSEALGTGNEQFF,15,TRBV6-1
CASSQRTGAMNTEAFF,16,TRBV4-3
CASTGTRGGGDTQYF,15,TRBV6-6